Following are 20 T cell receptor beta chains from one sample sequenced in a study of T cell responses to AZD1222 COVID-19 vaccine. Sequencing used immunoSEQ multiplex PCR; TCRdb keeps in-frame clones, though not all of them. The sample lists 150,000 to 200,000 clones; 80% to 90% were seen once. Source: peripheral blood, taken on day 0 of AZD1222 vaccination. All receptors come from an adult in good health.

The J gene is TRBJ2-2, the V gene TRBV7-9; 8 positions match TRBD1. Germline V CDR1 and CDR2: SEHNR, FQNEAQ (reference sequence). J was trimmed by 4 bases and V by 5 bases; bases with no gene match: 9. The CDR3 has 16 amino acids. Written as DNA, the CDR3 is TGTGCCAGCAGCCCCGACAGGGGAATCAGCACCGGGGAGCTGTTTTTT. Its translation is CASSPDRGISTGELFF.

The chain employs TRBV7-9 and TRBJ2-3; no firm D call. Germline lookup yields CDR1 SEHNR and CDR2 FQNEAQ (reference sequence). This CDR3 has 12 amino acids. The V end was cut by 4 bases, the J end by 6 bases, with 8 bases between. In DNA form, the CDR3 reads TGTGCCAGCAGCTCCGTACCCGATACGCAGTATTTT. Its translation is CASSSVPDTQYF. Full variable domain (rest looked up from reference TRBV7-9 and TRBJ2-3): DTGVSQNPRHKITKRGQNVTFRCDPISEHNRLYWYRQTLGQGPEFLTYFQNEAQLEKSRLLSDRFSAERPKGSFSTLEIQRTEQGDSAMYLCASSSVPDTQYFGPGTRLTVL.

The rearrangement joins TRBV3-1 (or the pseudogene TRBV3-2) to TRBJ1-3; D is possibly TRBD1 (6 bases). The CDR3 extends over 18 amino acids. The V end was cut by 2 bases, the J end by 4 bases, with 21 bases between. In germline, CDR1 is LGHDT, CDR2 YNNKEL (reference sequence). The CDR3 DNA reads TGTGCCAGCAGCCAAAAAGGGACTCAGGGGTTAAGAGGAAACACCATATATTTT. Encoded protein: CASSQKGTQGLRGNTIYF.

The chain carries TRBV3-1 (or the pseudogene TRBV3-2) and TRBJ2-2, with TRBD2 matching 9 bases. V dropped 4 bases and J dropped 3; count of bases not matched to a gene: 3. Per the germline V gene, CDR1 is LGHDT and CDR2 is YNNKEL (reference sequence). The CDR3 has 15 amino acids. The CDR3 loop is CASSRTSEYTGELFF. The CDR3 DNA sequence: TGTGCCAGCAGCCGGACTAGCGAGTACACCGGGGAGCTGTTTTTT.

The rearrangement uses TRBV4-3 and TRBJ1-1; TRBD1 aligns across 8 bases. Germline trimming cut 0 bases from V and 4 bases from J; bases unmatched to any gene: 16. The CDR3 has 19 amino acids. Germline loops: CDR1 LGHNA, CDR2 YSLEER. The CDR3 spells CASSQDSGSQGAVGTEAFF. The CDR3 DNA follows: TGCGCCAGCAGCCAAGATAGCGGATCTCAGGGGGCTGTGGGCACTGAAGCTTTCTTT.

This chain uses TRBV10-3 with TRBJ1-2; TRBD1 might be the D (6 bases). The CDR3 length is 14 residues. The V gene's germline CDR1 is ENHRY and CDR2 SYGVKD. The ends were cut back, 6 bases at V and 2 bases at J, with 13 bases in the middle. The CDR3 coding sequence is TGTGCCATCAGACAGGACAGAAGGAACTATGGCTACACCTTC. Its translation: CAIRQDRRNYGYTF.

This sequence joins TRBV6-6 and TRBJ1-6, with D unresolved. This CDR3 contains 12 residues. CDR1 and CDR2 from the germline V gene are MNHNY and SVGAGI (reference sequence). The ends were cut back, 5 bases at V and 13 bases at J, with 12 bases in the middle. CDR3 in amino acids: CASSTIRRPLHF. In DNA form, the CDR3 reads TGTGCCAGCAGTACAATACGGCGTCCCCTCCACTTT.

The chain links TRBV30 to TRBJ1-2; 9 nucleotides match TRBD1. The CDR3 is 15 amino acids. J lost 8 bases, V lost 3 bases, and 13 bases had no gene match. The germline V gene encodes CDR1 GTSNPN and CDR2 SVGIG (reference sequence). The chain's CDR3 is CAWRVRDRVVRGYTF. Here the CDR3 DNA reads TGTGCCTGGAGAGTCCGGGACAGGGTAGTGCGGGGCTACACCTTC.

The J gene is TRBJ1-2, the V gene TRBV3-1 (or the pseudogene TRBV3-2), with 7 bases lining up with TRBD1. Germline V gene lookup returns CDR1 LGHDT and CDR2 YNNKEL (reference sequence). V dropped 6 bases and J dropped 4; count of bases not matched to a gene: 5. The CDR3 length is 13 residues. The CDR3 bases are TGTGCCAGCAGTCTCGGGACAGTCTATGGCTACACCTTC. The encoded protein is CASSLGTVYGYTF.

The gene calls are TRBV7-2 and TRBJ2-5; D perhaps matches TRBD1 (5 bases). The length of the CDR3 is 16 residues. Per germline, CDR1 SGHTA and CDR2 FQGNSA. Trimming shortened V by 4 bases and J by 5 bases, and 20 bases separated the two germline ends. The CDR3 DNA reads TGTGCCAGCAGCTCAGACCTTGTGATAGGGGCGGAGACCCAGTACTTC. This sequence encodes CASSSDLVIGAETQYF.

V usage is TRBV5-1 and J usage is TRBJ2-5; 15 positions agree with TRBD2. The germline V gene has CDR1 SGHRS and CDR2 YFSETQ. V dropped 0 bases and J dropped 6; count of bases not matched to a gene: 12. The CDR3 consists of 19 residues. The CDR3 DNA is TGCGCCAGCAGCTTGGCCTCTTTGGGACTAGCGGGGGGCTTGAAGACCCAGTACTTC. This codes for CASSLASLGLAGGLKTQYF. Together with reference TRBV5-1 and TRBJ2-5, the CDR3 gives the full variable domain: KAGVTQTPRYLIKTRGQQVTLSCSPISGHRSVSWYQQTPGQGLQFLFEYFSETQRNKGNFPGRFSGRQFSNSRSEMNVSTLELGDSALYLCASSLASLGLAGGLKTQYFGPGTRLLVL.

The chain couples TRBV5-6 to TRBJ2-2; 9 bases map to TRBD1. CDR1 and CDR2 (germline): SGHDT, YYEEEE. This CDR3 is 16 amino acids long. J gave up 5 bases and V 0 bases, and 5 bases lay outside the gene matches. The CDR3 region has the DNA TGTGCCAGCAGCTTGGTGTCCGACAGGGGGACCGGGGAGCTGTTTTTT. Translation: CASSLVSDRGTGELFF.

DNA for the CDR3: TGTGCCAGCAGCGAGAATAGGGGGCTTAATGAAAAACTGTTTTTT. Its translation: CASSENRGLNEKLFF. The gene calls are TRBV5-4 and TRBJ1-4; 7 nucleotides line up with TRBD1. Germline-derived CDR1 and CDR2 are SGHNT and YYREEE (reference sequence). The CDR3 runs to 15 residues. The V and J ends lost 4 bases and 4 bases, in that order; junction bases with no gene match: 7.

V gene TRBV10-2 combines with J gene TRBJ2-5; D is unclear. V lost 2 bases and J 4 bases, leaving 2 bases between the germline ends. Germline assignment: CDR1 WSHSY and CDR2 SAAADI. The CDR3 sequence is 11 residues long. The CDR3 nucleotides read TGCGCCAGCAGTGAGATAGAGACCCAGTACTTC. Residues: CASSEIETQYF.

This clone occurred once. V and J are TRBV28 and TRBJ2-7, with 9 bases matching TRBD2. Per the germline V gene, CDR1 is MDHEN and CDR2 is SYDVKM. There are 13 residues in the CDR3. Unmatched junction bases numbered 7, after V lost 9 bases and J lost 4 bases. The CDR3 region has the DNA TGTGCCAGTAGCGGGAGTCCTATATACGAGCAGTACTTC. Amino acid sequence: CASSGSPIYEQYF.

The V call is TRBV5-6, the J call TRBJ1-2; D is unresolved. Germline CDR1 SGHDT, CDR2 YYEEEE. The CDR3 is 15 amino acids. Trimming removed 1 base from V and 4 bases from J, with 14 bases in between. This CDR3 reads CASSLNGRVGYGYTF. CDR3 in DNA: TGTGCCAGCAGCTTGAACGGCCGGGTGGGCTATGGCTACACCTTC.

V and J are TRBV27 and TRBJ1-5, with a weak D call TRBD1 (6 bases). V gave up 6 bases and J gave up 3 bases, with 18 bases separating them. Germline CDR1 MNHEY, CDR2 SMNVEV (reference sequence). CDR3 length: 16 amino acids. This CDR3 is CASRGYPQGHNQPQHF. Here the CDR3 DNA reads TGTGCCAGCAGAGGTTACCCACAGGGCCACAATCAGCCCCAGCATTTT.

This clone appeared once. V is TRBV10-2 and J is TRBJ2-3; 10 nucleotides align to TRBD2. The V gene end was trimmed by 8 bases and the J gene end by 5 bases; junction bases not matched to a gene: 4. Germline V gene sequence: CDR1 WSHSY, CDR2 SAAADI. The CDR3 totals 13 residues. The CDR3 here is CASCLAGEDTQYF. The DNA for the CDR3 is TGCGCCAGCTGCCTAGCGGGGGAAGATACGCAGTATTTT.

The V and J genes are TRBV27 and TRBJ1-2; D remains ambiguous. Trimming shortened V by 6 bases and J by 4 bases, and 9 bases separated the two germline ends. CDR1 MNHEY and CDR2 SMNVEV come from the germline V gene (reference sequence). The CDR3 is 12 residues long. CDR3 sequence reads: CASRAGSYGYTF. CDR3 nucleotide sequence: TGTGCCAGCAGGGCCGGATCCTATGGCTACACCTTC.

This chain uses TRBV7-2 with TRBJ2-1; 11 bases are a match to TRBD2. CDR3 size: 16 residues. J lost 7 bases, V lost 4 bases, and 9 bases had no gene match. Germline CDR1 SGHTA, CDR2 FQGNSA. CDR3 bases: TGTGCCAGCAGCTCCCATCTAGCGGGGGGAGAAAATGAGCAGTTCTTC. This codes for CASSSHLAGGENEQFF.